Sequencing of this T cell receptor beta chain was carried out in a study of human T cells and chemical hapten exposure. Study-wide context: The variation in per-sample TCR yields arose mainly from small differences in pooled library volumes.

Source study methods: Sequenced samples showed a median of approximately 96,000 TCRs each, with counts running from about 20,000 to 690,000. TCRdb reprocessed the RACE reads via MiXCR and lists one record per CDR3 protein. Here the V and J calls rest on TCRdb's processing, not on the authors' analysis. The sample lists under 120,000 distinct CDR3 sequences, 9.5% to 11% occurring once. At least ten counts were recorded for this clonotype. Time point in this sample: patch test 1, 2 weeks after DPC sensitization. Treatment specified: therapeutic diphenylcyclopropenone sensitization with weekly scalp DPC. The length of the CDR3 is 13 residues. Per the germline V gene, CDR1 is SGHNT and CDR2 is YYREEE (reference sequence). The V end lost 3 bases, the J end lost 6 bases, and 13 bases lay between the germline ends.

The TCR sequence derives from a woman in her thirties or forties with alopecia areata. Some clones in this sample may be carry-over from other donors' samples. The sample was whole blood, taken in connection with sensitization to the hapten diphenylcyclopropenone (DPC). The genes are TRBV5-4 and TRBJ2-7, with D unresolved. The CDR3 DNA reads as TGTGCCAGCAGCTCCCCCCAAGCTGCCGAGCAGTACTTC. Its protein product is CASSSPQAAEQYF. The variable domain in full, with the rest retrieved from reference TRBV5-4 and TRBJ2-7, is ETGVTQSPTHLIKTRGQQVTLRCSSQSGHNTVSWYQQALGQGPQFIFQYYREEENGRGNFPPRFSGLQFPNYSSELNVNALELDDSALYLCASSSPQAAEQYFGPGTRLTVT.